This T cell receptor beta chain derives from a study of cytomegalovirus exposure and HLA in healthy donors listed by TCRdb under 2017. Describing the broader study: According to an earlier analysis of 587 of the donors, some 170 million T cells yielded some 110 million unique TCR beta sequences and roughly 280 Gb of sequence data. Rather than drawing on any new phenotypic data, the later analysis identified candidate immune exposures from TCR beta sequences and the way those sequences occurred across donors. In a later genetic analysis, genome-wide SNP genotypes for about 55% of the 666 donors were used, and that subset was treated as a discovery cohort. Using immunosequencing, the study profiled T cell repertoires from 500 to 800 subjects and related those repertoires to cytomegalovirus serostatus. A few DR-DQ haplotypes were handled as single units for association and clustering because linkage in the cohort was strong. Alongside the repertoire data, information on donor age, sex, ethnicity and CMV serostatus was compiled. Typing coverage varied by locus: roughly 620-630 donors for A, B, C, DRB1 and DQB1; more than 500 for DQA1; around 610 for DPA1; more than 450 for DPB1. To study patterns of TCR occurrence, a later analysis re-analyzed previously published TCR beta repertoires from 500 to 850 donors and added high-resolution HLA genotyping. Across approximately 400 genotyped donors of the cohort, an average of about 250,000 unique TCR beta nucleotide sequences per donor were sequenced, and approximately 19% of those sequences were non-productive. Both class I and class II loci were covered by HLA typing, at four-digit resolution. Among the roughly 400 genotyped donors, under 90% belonged to the genetic ancestry cluster associated with self-reported Caucasian donors. An early release covering approximately 600 HLA-typed donors comprised approximately 290 gigabases of sequencing data and approximately 85 million unique TCR sequences. An earlier analysis of 587 of the donors used high-throughput TCR beta sequencing to judge whether each TCR beta V gene segment behaved as functional or pseudogenic. High-throughput TCR immunosequencing, statistical association of individual TCRs with disease status, and machine learning were combined to predict cytomegalovirus infection status. Every discovery cohort repertoire had been produced on one sequencing platform. Besides the first cohort of hundreds of subjects, a separate validation cohort made up of 95 to 150 different subjects was used. The study aimed to test whether signatures of past pathogen exposure could be identified by cataloging public T cell receptors.

To note about this clone: Its target antigen remains unknown. No clone much larger than this one lies a single base away; base qualities are absent.

The investigation overall reported the following: Presence/absence analyses assumed roughly uniform sequencing depth across donors, an assumption that may not hold. Assigning TCR associations to individual alleles was difficult when HLA alleles, especially DR and DQ, strongly co-occurred. A total of about 180 TCR beta chains were listed by the study as associated with cytomegalovirus. A later analysis reported that several top co-occurrence clusters appeared linked to parvovirus B19, influenza, CMV and Epstein-Barr virus. Linkage disequilibrium might explain the correlated functional status among segregating V segments, but an unknown experimental factor could not be excluded. Because some donors lacked HLA typing at each locus, the association tests relied only on the typed subset. Only TCR beta chains were sequenced in this cohort, and the absence of alpha or paired-chain data limited detectable features. CMV serostatus was the only immune exposure information available for the cohort. Broadly in line with IMGT annotations, most TCR beta V segments showed up in productive rearrangements about 90% or about 30% of the time in an earlier analysis of around 600 of the donors. In both the original and validation cohorts, the classifier was reported to diagnose cytomegalovirus status with high specificity and sensitivity. About 17 rarely observed V segments, including chromosome 9 orphons, were excluded from the earlier analysis of several hundred of the donors because counts were too low. A further reported finding was that TCR beta sequences accurately predicted the HLA-A and HLA-B alleles for most subjects in the first cohort. According to a later analysis, TCR association rates differed among HLA loci, with DRB1 alleles showing the most associated TCRs and HLA-C alleles showing the fewest. The 87-base-pair reads could not distinguish some IMGT-functional V segments, including TRBV6-2 and TRBV6-3, so those segments were excluded. A later genetic analysis reported fewer N-insertions in productive TCRs among donors in an Asian-associated ancestry cluster than the roughly 720-donor mean. In a later analysis, HLA-associated TCR beta chains showed more clonal expansion and lower generation probabilities than non-associated chains that were equally common. V-gene and J-gene trimming of TCR beta chains was associated with a missense DCLRE1C variant in a later genetic analysis, and the association was replicated in an independent cohort. A cluster of highly shared sequence variants was judged likely to be a technical artifact of the sequencing pipeline. The authors suggested that the approach could potentially be extended to other disease states and immunological phenotypes. Most TCR sequences were observed very rarely across donors, whereas some public TCRs were present in many individuals. A later analysis found that most CMV-associated TCR beta chains appeared HLA-restricted, with HLA associations seemingly driven largely by CMV exposure. Specific HLA alleles were associated with roughly 16,000 TCR beta sequences at a false discovery rate of 0.05 in a later analysis. Three of the identified cytomegalovirus-associated TCR beta chains were confirmed in vitro to be specific for cytomegalovirus antigens.

CDR1 and CDR2, per the germline V gene (reference sequence), are SGHNT and YYREEE. Germline trimming: 1 base from V, 5 bases from J; junction bases outside gene matches: 2. The CDR3 runs 13 amino acids, cysteine and phenylalanine included. Of the read, only the CDR3 DNA is kept; its 39 bases are in frame from base 1. The protocol used for the library was the immunoSEQ multiplex PCR assay. The multiplex PCR relied on a mix of 60 forward primers for TCR Vbeta segments and 13 reverse primers for TCR Jbeta segments. Amplification of the CDR3 region of rearranged TCR beta genes was performed with a multiplex PCR assay on genomic DNA. The amplified TCR beta libraries were sequenced on the Illumina HiSeq System as 87-base-pair reads. The published analysis was carried out like this. In a later analysis, roughly 80 million unique TCR beta chains were counted across the roughly 610 repertoires, and approximately 11 million of these chains were shared by at least two donors. Raw reads were error-corrected and collapsed into unique sequences with a nearest-neighbor algorithm that merged closely related sequences to remove PCR and sequencing errors. Alignment of CDR3 sequences to IMGT reference sequences was used to assign V, D and J gene segments. For a sequence to be retained, at least a six-nucleotide match to both a V gene segment and a J gene segment was required. Rearrangements were called productive when the CDR3 lacked stop codons and stayed in frame with V and J; all others were non-productive. Following IMGT convention, CDR3 was defined as the stretch from the second conserved V-encoded cysteine to the conserved J-encoded phenylalanine. The earlier analysis of 550 to 650 of the donors excluded any sequence lacking an unambiguous match to a single V gene segment. An earlier analysis of 500 to 600 of the donors classified V segments as functional when productive rearrangements were above 56.7% and as segregating when the standard deviation between donors was above 5%. A statistical classification framework was built for diagnosing cytomegalovirus status from the catalog of TCR beta chain sequences. In a later analysis, V and J genes were assigned by comparing TCR nucleotide sequences against IMGT/GENE-DB human TR gene sequences. A later analysis assigned CDR3 sequences and most-parsimonious VDJ recombination scenarios with the TCRdist pipeline. In a later analysis, every TCR beta chain was defined by the combination of its CDR3 amino acid sequence and its V-gene family, and reads without a unique V-gene family were dropped. As a way to deal with suspected cross-contamination and a sequencing artifact, a later analysis dropped hundreds of nucleotide sequences that were highly shared and had low generation probability. In a later analysis, a clonal expansion index for each public chain was calculated from normalized within-repertoire ranks of inferred template counts. In a later analysis, generation probabilities were computed using a VDJ recombination model fitted to out-of-frame rearrangements, and the results were checked against IGoR. Hypergeometric tests were used in a later analysis to score TCR-TCR, TCR-HLA and TCR-CMV co-occurrence, with a repertoire-size bias correction applied to the TCR pairs. To estimate false discovery rates, a later analysis permuted the HLA or CMV assignments 20 times. In a later analysis, co-occurring TCRs were grouped using DBSCAN, with TCRdist sequence similarity added in when clustering inside HLA-allele-positive subsets. For co-occurrence clustering, repertoires with fewer than 30,000 or more than 120,000 public chains were excluded, along with several repertoires with anomalous nucleotide sharing. TCRdb retrieved this table from immuneACCESS and kept in-frame rearrangements only. Not all clones are present; in checked studies, unresolved V genes account for under half, and no reason is known for the remainder. Clone size and V and J calls were adopted from that table, with D and trimming inferred from the DNA. The sample has 35,000 to 45,000 clones on record, 76% of them singletons. In total, the top ten clones hold around 8.2% of the sample.

The cohort comprised 666 healthy bone marrow donors. At the time of sampling, all cohort members were nominally healthy, though unrecorded immune exposures were likely present. The donor was CMV seropositive and was included in the group of some 290 seropositive cohort members. Each donor provided a peripheral blood sample, and peripheral blood mononuclear cells were used for TCR beta sequencing. The Qiagen DNeasy Blood Extraction Kit was used to extract genomic DNA from the blood cell samples. Sequenced input: PBMCs. The chain links TRBV5-4 with TRBJ1-2, with 7 central nucleotides matching TRBD1. The clonotype comes from a woman in her twenties or thirties in good health and CMV-seropositive. DNA sequence: TGTGCCAGCAGCTTGCGGGACAGATATGGCTACACCTTC. It specifies CASSLRDRYGYTF. Reference TRBV5-4 and TRBJ1-2 genes cover what lies past the CDR3, so the full variable domain is ETGVTQSPTHLIKTRGQQVTLRCSSQSGHNTVSWYQQALGQGPQFIFQYYREEENGRGNFPPRFSGLQFPNYSSELNVNALELDDSALYLCASSLRDRYGYTFGSGTRLTVV.